This is a list of T cell receptor beta chains from one sample in a study of cytomegalovirus exposure and HLA in healthy donors. Here immunoSEQ multiplex PCR was the method, and the copy in TCRdb shows in-frame clones only, minus some. Of 90,000 or so clones listed, 70% to 75% are singletons. Material: PBMCs. The origin of the receptors is a man aged 60-69 years in good health and CMV-seronegative. CDR3s include the opening cysteine and the closing phenylalanine or tryptophan.

TRBJ2-3,TRBV19,CASSISSGGGSTDTQYF
TRBJ2-7,TRBV18,CASSPGLSYEQYF
TRBJ2-7,TRBV28,CASSSGRSYEQYF
TRBJ1-2,TRBV2,CASSARSPGQVVGGYTF
TRBJ2-4,TRBV29-1,CSVATGGSNIQYF
TRBJ1-4,TRBV2,CARGGTGREKLFF
TRBJ1-1,TRBV7-9,CASSLVSGAEAFF
TRBJ2-5,TRBV5-1,CASSLARTSGDKETQYF
TRBJ2-5,TRBV19,CASSTTGTGVKTQYF
TRBJ2-1,TRBV28,CASSGGAGYNEQFF
TRBJ2-5,TRBV4-1,CASSPGTSGLPFQETQYF
TRBJ2-7,TRBV7-6,CASSLAPSLHSLYEQYF
TRBJ1-1,TRBV5-4,CASSSTGGAWNTEAFF
TRBJ2-5,TRBV5-1,CASTGTSGDLQETQYF
TRBJ2-1,TRBV11-2,CASSPLARVRYDEQFF
TRBJ2-1,TRBV11-2,CASSLGGPDEQFF
TRBJ2-6,TRBV6-1,CATGLGANVLTF
TRBJ1-2,TRBV2,CATFMAGRNGYTF
TRBJ2-7,TRBV12-5,CASGLADRGGSYEQYF
TRBJ2-1,TRBV6-1,CASSEVRTSYNEQFF
TRBJ1-6,TRBV19,CASSPRGAYNSPLHF
TRBJ2-1,TRBV5-1,CASSLGEGARYSYNEQFF
TRBJ2-7,TRBV29-1,CSVEDRSSNEQYF
TRBJ1-2,TRBV14,CASSPHQGLYGYTF
TRBJ1-1,TRBV5-1,CASGDRGTEAFF
TRBJ1-2,TRBV21-1,CASSKDSSRGYTF
TRBJ1-2,TRBV7-3,CASSHGGQGAKGYTF
TRBJ2-3,TRBV4-1,CASSQNGGGTSTDTQYF
TRBJ2-6,TRBV14,CASSQEARSSSGANVLTF
TRBJ1-2,TRBV6-5,CASSATGLDGYTF
TRBJ2-1,TRBV4-1,CASSQVAGTEGGGAAYNEQFF
TRBJ1-2,TRBV19,CASSRRTDLYGYTF
TRBJ2-7,TRBV12-5,CASGLGTPPYEQYF
TRBJ2-1,TRBV25-1,CASSEIGGSYNEQFF
TRBJ2-7,TRBV5-1,CASSLGVSGGVNYEQYF